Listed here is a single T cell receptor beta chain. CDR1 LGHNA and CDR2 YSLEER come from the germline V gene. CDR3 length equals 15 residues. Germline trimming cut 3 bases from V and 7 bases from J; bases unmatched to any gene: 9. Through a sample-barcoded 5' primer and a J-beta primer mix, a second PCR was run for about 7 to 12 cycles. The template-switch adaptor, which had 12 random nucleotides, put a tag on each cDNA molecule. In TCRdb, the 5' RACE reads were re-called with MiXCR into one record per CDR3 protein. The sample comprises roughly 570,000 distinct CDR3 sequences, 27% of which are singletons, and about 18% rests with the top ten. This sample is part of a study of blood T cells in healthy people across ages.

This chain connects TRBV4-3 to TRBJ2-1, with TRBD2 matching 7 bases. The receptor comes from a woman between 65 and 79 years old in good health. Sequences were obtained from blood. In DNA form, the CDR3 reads TGCGCCAGCAGCCATGGAGCTACCGGGGGGAATGAGCAGTTCTTC. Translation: CASSHGATGGNEQFF.